This T cell receptor beta chain came from a study of neoadjuvant nivolumab and ipilimumab in lung cancer. The study's findings and limits: Pretherapy blood TCR richness correlated positively with resected tumor richness.

CDR1 and CDR2 from the germline V gene are LNHDA and SQIVND (reference sequence). V was clipped by 5 bases and J by 6 bases; unmatched bases: 8. The CDR3 covers 14 residues. This clone was picked up a small number of times. Its antigen is unidentified. Assay used: immunoSEQ multiplex PCR; TCRdb lists only in-frame clones, some missing. The sample carries fewer than 30,000 clones, roughly four fifths recorded once. Sequences were derived from tumor tissue, sampled after neoadjuvant nivolumab, alone or with ipilimumab, at or shortly before surgery. The chain is built from TRBV19 and TRBJ2-7; 9 positions match TRBD1. This TCR was recovered from an adult with non-small cell lung cancer. DNA of the CDR3: TGTGCCAGTAGTTTCCCGGGACAGGGCGTCGAGCAGTACTTC. As protein: CASSFPGQGVEQYF.